Below, 17 T cell receptor beta chains from the same sample are listed, as sequenced in a study of tumor-infiltrating lymphocytes in primary liver carcinoma. The source material, 20-30 mg of unsorted bulk tissue, was used to co-extract RNA and DNA. Production of TCR beta cDNA used 400 to 650 ng total RNA together with a constant-region primer. Libraries of TCR beta came from three nested multiplex PCR rounds with slightly modified ARM-PCR. TRBV1-TRBV30 forward primers paired with a C-beta reverse primer were used in the first two PCR rounds, which ran 9 to 10 cycles each. Via MiXCR, TCRdb re-called the multiplex PCR reads, giving one row per CDR3 protein. Among about 21,000 distinct CDR3 sequences listed, about 75% were seen once. Material for sequencing was liver tumor tissue from sampling region 1. Subset indicated: tumor region T1, superior pole. These receptor sequences come from a woman in her 30s with primary liver carcinoma and hepatitis B virus infection.

The rearrangement joins TRBV29-1 to TRBJ2-5; TRBD2 agrees at 16 bases. The ends lost 4 bases at V and 5 bases at J; junction bases unmatched: 7. The germline CDR1 and CDR2 sequences are SQVTM and ANQGSEA. The CDR3 loop spans 16 amino acids. CDR3 coding DNA: TGCAGCGTTGGAGGGACTAGCGGGAGGGGATTGGAGACCCAGTACTTC. Its protein is CSVGGTSGRGLETQYF.

CDR3 in amino acids: CASSQGGRRAPSDTQYF. In nucleotides, the CDR3 is TGCGCCAGCAGCCAAGGCGGACGCCGAGCCCCATCTGATACGCAGTATTTT. The rearrangement links TRBV4-1 to TRBJ2-3, with no clear D. The germline CDR1 and CDR2 sequences are MGHRA and YSYEKL. The CDR3 spans 17 residues. Trimming cost V 1 base and J 6 bases, with 20 bases left between them.

Concerning this clonotype itself: Germline and junction disagree at one end, which may indicate a read error. In DNA form, the CDR3 reads TGTGCCAGCAGTAGCCCGGCGGCTAGCGGGAGTGGGACAGATACGCAGTATTTC. Translation gives CASSSPAASGSGTDTQYF. The gene calls are TRBV5-4 and TRBJ2-3, with 10 bases identical to TRBD2. Germline loops: CDR1 SGHNT, CDR2 YYREEE (reference sequence). This CDR3 contains 18 residues.

A note on this clonotype: The junction differs from germline at one of its ends, possibly a read error. The rearrangement links TRBV11-2 to TRBJ1-1, with 12 bases identical to TRBD1. The germline V gene has CDR1 SGHAT and CDR2 FQNNGV. CDR3 size: 20 residues. The DNA of the CDR3 is TGTGCGAGCAGTACTCGGGACAGGGGGCGCAAGAGGTGGAGTAACACTGAAGCTTTCTTC. This translates into CASSTRDRGRKRWSNTEAFF.

This clonotype is a singleton in its sample. Since no conserved phenylalanine or tryptophan closes the CDR3, a read error is the likely cause. V and J are TRBV11-3 and TRBJ1-6; D ambiguous. The germline V gene encodes CDR1 SGHNT and CDR2 YENEEA. The CDR3 extends over 15 amino acids. The CDR3 bases are TGTGCCAACAGCTTTAAGTGTAGCTATAATTCACCCCTCCACTAT. This codes for CANSFKCSYNSPLHY.

Comments on this clonotype: The junction differs from germline at one of its ends, possibly a read error. The chain carries TRBV7-9 and TRBJ2-7; 7 positions match TRBD2. Germline V gene data show CDR1 as SEHNR and CDR2 as FQNEAQ (reference sequence). The CDR3 is 14 amino acids. The CDR3 protein is CVSTSGGLSYELYF. DNA for the CDR3: TGTGTTAGCACCTCGGGAGGCCTCTCCTACGAGCTGTACTTC.

This clonotype was recorded only once. A junction boundary mismatches the germline segment, possibly from a read error. The genes are TRBV10-3 and TRBJ2-5; D is perhaps TRBD1 (5 bases). CDR3 length equals 15 residues. The germline gives CDR1 ENHRY, CDR2 SYGVKD. CDR3 in amino acids: CAIIESATRQGAQYF. The DNA for the CDR3 is TGTGCCATCATTGAGTCGGCTACCAGACAAGGGGCCCAGTACTTC.

This clonotype was detected once. At one end, the junction sequence differs from germline, possibly due to a read error. The V gene is TRBV12-3 or TRBV12-4, the J gene TRBJ2-5; D is perhaps TRBD1 or TRBD2 (5 bases each). The CDR3 extends over 16 amino acids. CDR3 in amino acids: CASNLSPWGSVETQYF. Here the CDR3 DNA reads TGTGCTAGCAATTTAAGTCCATGGGGGTCCGTGGAGACCCAGTACTTC.

This clonotype is large. CDR3 DNA sequence: TGTGCCAGCATCCAAGGACAGGGGGCTAACTATGGCTACACCTTC. It specifies CASIQGQGANYGYTF. The chain is built from TRBV28 and TRBJ1-2; 10 bases are shared with TRBD1. CDR1 MDHEN and CDR2 SYDVKM come from the germline V gene. This CDR3 has 15 residues. V lost 7 bases and J lost 0; bases outside the gene matches: 5.

Of note for this clonotype: The junction does not match germline at one end; this may be a read error. The chain carries TRBV12-3 or TRBV12-4 and TRBJ1-5, with D tentatively TRBD1 (5 bases). CDR3 length: 16 amino acids. CDR3 DNA sequence: TGTACCAGTAGCCGATTAGATACGGGGACCGATCAGCCTCAGCATTTT. As protein: CTSSRLDTGTDQPQHF.

In its sample, this clonotype was seen a few times. Lacking the conserved final phenylalanine or tryptophan, this CDR3 likely reflects a read error. In nucleotides, the CDR3 is TGCAGTGTGGCCTGGGGACCAAATCAGCCCCAGCATATC. Translation: CSVAWGPNQPQHI. The genes are TRBV29-1 and TRBJ1-5; D perhaps matches TRBD1 (5 bases). Germline lookup yields CDR1 SQVTM and CDR2 ANQGSEA. This CDR3 comprises 13 residues.

About this clonotype: One end of the junction is discordant with germline, which a read error may explain. V usage is TRBV11-2 and J usage is TRBJ2-1; perhaps TRBD1 as D (6 bases). There are 16 residues in the CDR3. Germline lookup yields CDR1 SGHAT and CDR2 FQNNGV. The CDR3 region is CASSYDAVTGNPEQFF. The DNA of the CDR3 is TGTGCCAGCAGCTACGATGCCGTGACAGGCAATCCTGAGCAATTCTTC.

The chain employs TRBV20-1 and TRBJ2-3, with a tentative D call TRBD2 (5 bases). In germline, CDR1 is DFQATT, CDR2 SNEGSKA (reference sequence). Trimming pared 5 bases from V and 4 bases from J, leaving 19 bases between. The CDR3 length is 15 residues. CDR3 nucleotides: TGCAGTGCTGTCGACTGGCCTTATAGCGCAGATACGCAGTATTTT. Translation gives CSAVDWPYSADTQYF.

This chain links TRBV5-4 with TRBJ2-3; 10 bases are a match to TRBD2. J gave up 15 bases and V 5 bases, and 27 bases lay outside the gene matches. CDR1 and CDR2 from the germline V gene are SGHNT and YYREEE (reference sequence). This CDR3 has 18 residues. The CDR3 DNA reads as TGTGCCAGCAGTAACCCGACGGCTAGCGGGAGTCGGACAGATATGCAATATTTT. Encoded protein: CASSNPTASGSRTDMQYF.

The genes are TRBV10-2 and TRBJ1-1; D unresolved. V was shortened by 0 bases and J by 3 bases, with 20 bases between the two germline ends. Germline loops: CDR1 WSHSY, CDR2 SAAADI. This CDR3 comprises 18 residues. The CDR3 DNA follows: TGCGCCAGCAGTGAGTCTTTTTATCTCAGTGAAAAGGACACTGAAGCTTTCTTT. Amino acid sequence: CASSESFYLSEKDTEAFF.

In the case of this clonotype: One end of the junction is discordant with germline, which a read error may explain. The chain has TRBV4-3 and TRBJ2-7, with TRBD2 identical over 7 bases. In germline, CDR1 is LGHNA, CDR2 YSLEER. The CDR3 totals 18 residues. The CDR3 is CASSQAVTGGRISYEQYF. The CDR3 region has the DNA TGCGCCAGCAGTCAAGCTGTGACGGGGGGTCGCATTAGCTACGAGCAGTATTTC.

With regard to this clonotype: A read error may account for a junction end that differs from germline. The rearrangement links TRBV6-5 to TRBJ2-5; 10 bases match TRBD1. In germline, CDR1 is MNHEY, CDR2 SVGAGI. The CDR3 is 13 residues long. The CDR3 is CASSTDRGLSQYF. The CDR3 DNA sequence: TGTGCTAGCAGTACTGACAGGGGGCTGAGCCAATACTTC.